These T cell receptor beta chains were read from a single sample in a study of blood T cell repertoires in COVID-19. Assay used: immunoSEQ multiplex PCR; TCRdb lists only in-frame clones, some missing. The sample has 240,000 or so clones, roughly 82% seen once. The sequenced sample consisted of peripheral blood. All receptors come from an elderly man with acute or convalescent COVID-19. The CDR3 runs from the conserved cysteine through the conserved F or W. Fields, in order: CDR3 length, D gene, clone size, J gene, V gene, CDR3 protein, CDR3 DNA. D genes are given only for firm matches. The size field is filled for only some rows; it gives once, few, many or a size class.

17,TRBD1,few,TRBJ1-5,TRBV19,CASKEGTGDFSNQPQHF,TGTGCCAGTAAAGAAGGGACAGGGGATTTTAGCAATCAGCCCCAGCATTTT
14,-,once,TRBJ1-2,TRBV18,CASSPPGGRDGYTF,TGTGCCAGCTCACCACCCGGGGGAAGGGATGGCTACACCTTC
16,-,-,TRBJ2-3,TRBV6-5,CASSFVPGHSTDTQYF,TGTGCCAGCAGTTTTGTTCCGGGACACTCCACAGATACGCAGTATTTT
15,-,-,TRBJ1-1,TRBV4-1,CASSQEAGALTEAFF,TGCGCCAGCAGCCAAGAGGCGGGGGCTCTCACTGAAGCTTTCTTT
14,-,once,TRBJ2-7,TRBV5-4,CASSLGLRAYEQYF,TGTGCCAGCAGCCTAGGACTTAGGGCCTACGAGCAGTACTTC
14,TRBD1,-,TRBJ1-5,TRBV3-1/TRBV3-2,CASSQTGVHQPQHF,TGTGCCAGCAGCCAAACAGGGGTTCATCAGCCCCAGCATTTT
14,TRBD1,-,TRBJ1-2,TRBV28,CASSLGQDSLGYTF,TGTGCCAGCAGCCTAGGACAGGACAGTCTTGGCTACACCTTC
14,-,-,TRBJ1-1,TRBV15,CATSREGRGTEAFF,TGTGCCACCAGCAGAGAGGGCAGAGGGACTGAAGCTTTCTTT
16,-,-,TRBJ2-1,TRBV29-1,CSVPDKPVGLNNEQFF,TGCAGCGTTCCCGACAAACCCGTAGGACTTAACAATGAGCAGTTCTTC
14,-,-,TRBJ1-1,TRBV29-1,CSVAWEWRDTEAFF,TGCAGCGTTGCGTGGGAGTGGAGAGACACTGAAGCTTTCTTT
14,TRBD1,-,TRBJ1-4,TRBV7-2,CASSSGGLREKLFF,TGTGCCAGCAGTTCAGGGGGCCTTCGTGAAAAACTGTTTTTT
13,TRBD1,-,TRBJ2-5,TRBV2,CASSPGTGTRHHF,TGTGCCAGCAGCCCGGGGACAGGAACGCGCCATCACTTC
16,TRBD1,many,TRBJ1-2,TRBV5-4,CASSFPGGIRNYGYTF,TGTGCCAGCAGCTTCCCAGGGGGGATCAGAAACTATGGCTACACCTTC
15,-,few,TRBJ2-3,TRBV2,CASSVLSSATDTQYF,TGTGCCAGCAGTGTTTTATCTAGCGCCACAGATACGCAGTATTTT
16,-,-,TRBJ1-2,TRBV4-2,CASSQSQTGMSYGYTF,TGTGCCAGCAGCCAATCGCAAACAGGGATGTCCTATGGCTACACCTTC
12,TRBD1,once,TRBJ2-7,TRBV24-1,CATGGENYEQYF,TGTGCCACAGGGGGCGAAAACTACGAGCAGTACTTC
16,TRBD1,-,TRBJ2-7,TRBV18,CASSPLPPGQGHEQYF,TGTGCCAGCTCACCGCTCCCCCCGGGACAGGGCCACGAGCAGTACTTC